Following are 27 T cell receptor beta chains from one sample sequenced in a study of blood T cell repertoires in COVID-19. TCRdb keeps only in-frame clones here, not all; method: immunoSEQ multiplex PCR. Here the sample spans a few hundred thousand clones, 82% being singletons. Sequenced material: peripheral blood. The receptors here all came from a young woman with acute or convalescent COVID-19.

The CDR3 nucleotides are TGCGCCAGCAGCTTTGGACAGGGAGTTGAAAAACTGTTTTTT. Translation gives CASSFGQGVEKLFF. The chain uses TRBV5-1 and TRBJ1-4; 8 nucleotides agree with TRBD1. Germline CDR1 and CDR2: SGHRS and YFSETQ. Trimming cost V 2 bases and J 7 bases; bases outside gene matches: 4. This CDR3 is 14 amino acids long.

Of note for this clone: Other nucleotide sequences from this sample produce the same CDR3. The chain recombines TRBV3-1 (or the pseudogene TRBV3-2) with TRBJ2-1, with 10 bases aligning to TRBD2. Germline trimming cut 3 bases from V and 1 base from J; bases unmatched to any gene: 3. Germline CDR1 is LGHDT and CDR2 is YNNKEL (reference sequence). CDR3 size: 16 residues. CDR3 in amino acids: CASSQETSGSYNEQFF. DNA of the CDR3: TGTGCCAGCAGCCAGGAGACTAGCGGGTCCTACAATGAGCAGTTCTTC.

As DNA, the CDR3 is TGCGCCAGCAGCCGAGGCCCTTTGGGACAGGGGGTTTCACCCCTCCACTTT. Amino acid sequence: CASSRGPLGQGVSPLHF. The gene calls are TRBV4-3 and TRBJ1-6; 11 positions match TRBD1. V shed 4 bases, J shed 9 bases, and the junction held 11 bases outside the gene matches. Germline CDR1 reads LGHNA; CDR2 reads YSLEER. The CDR3 runs 17 residues.

The J gene is TRBJ2-5, the V gene TRBV5-1, with 9 bases fitting TRBD2. Germline V gene sequence: CDR1 SGHRS, CDR2 YFSETQ. The J segment lost 5 bases and the V segment lost 5 bases, leaving 7 bases of the junction unmatched. The CDR3 is 14 amino acids. The CDR3: CASRRREGAETQYF. The CDR3 DNA sequence: TGCGCCAGCAGAAGGCGGGAGGGCGCGGAGACCCAGTACTTC.

CDR3 DNA: TGTGCCAGTTGGGTAGCGGGAATCTACAATGAGCAGTTCTTC. Translating gives CASWVAGIYNEQFF. V gene TRBV6-5 combines with J gene TRBJ2-1; 8 nucleotides match TRBD2. CDR1 is MNHEY and CDR2 is SVGAGI in the germline V gene. The CDR3 is 14 amino acids. V dropped 9 bases and J dropped 3; count of bases not matched to a gene: 7.

There are a few counts of this clone. This specimen includes other DNA sequences encoding the same CDR3. This chain joins TRBV2 and TRBJ1-1; the D gene is possibly TRBD1 (6 bases). Per germline, CDR1 SNHLY and CDR2 FYNNEI. Trimming removed 6 bases at V and 1 base at J, with 12 bases between. This CDR3 has 14 residues. Here the CDR3 reads CASRDRGGNTEAFF. The CDR3 bases are TGTGCCAGCAGGGATCGAGGGGGGAACACTGAAGCTTTCTTT.

The rearrangement links TRBV6-1 to TRBJ1-5; 8 bases match TRBD1. The J segment lost 4 bases and the V segment lost 4 bases, leaving 15 bases of the junction unmatched. In germline, CDR1 is MNHNS, CDR2 SASEGT. This CDR3 has 18 amino acids. The CDR3 is CASSAGQGTLWGNQPQHF. The CDR3, as DNA: TGTGCCAGCAGTGCCGGACAGGGTACCCTATGGGGAAATCAGCCCCAGCATTTT.

The chain combines TRBV19 with TRBJ1-2, with 8 bases lining up with TRBD1. The CDR3 spans 13 residues. Germline-derived CDR1 and CDR2 are LNHDA and SQIVND (reference sequence). V trimming: 5 bases; J trimming: 3 bases; junction bases outside the gene matches: 2. CDR3 sequence: CASSPDRDYGYTF. DNA of the CDR3: TGTGCCAGTAGTCCGGACAGGGACTATGGCTACACCTTC.

This clone was observed a few times. This rearrangement joins TRBV29-1 to TRBJ1-5, with a weak D call TRBD1 (5 bases). V was clipped by 4 bases and J by 0 bases, with 22 bases between them. CDR3 length equals 18 residues. CDR1 SQVTM and CDR2 ANQGSEA come from the germline V gene. In nucleotides, the CDR3 is TGCAGCGTTGCCGGGACGGGGGGGGAATGGGATAGCAATCAGCCCCAGCATTTT. Protein product: CSVAGTGGEWDSNQPQHF.

This clone was recorded a few times. The chain uses TRBV18 and TRBJ1-4, with D hard to call. Germline lookup yields CDR1 KGHSH and CDR2 LQKENI. The CDR3 has 16 amino acids. The V and J ends lost 4 bases and 1 base respectively, with 13 bases between them. CDR3 loop: CASSLTRYGTNEKLFF. The CDR3 DNA follows: TGTGCCAGCTCACTGACACGTTACGGAACTAATGAAAAACTGTTTTTT.

The V and J genes are TRBV18 and TRBJ2-7; 7 nucleotides line up with TRBD1. Trimming took 4 bases from V and 2 from J; bases not matched to a gene: 8. Germline V gene data show CDR1 as KGHSH and CDR2 as LQKENI. The CDR3 runs 15 residues. CDR3 DNA sequence: TGTGCCAGCTCACTCGTTTCGGGACAGACCTACGAGCAGTACTTC. It yields the protein CASSLVSGQTYEQYF.

The chain recombines TRBV4-3 with TRBJ2-7, with D possibly matching TRBD2 (6 bases). Trimming removed 0 bases at V and 3 bases at J, with 18 bases between. The CDR3 runs to 17 residues. Germline lookup yields CDR1 LGHNA and CDR2 YSLEER. The CDR3 protein is CASSQDLVGAGLYEQYF. Written as DNA, the CDR3 is TGCGCCAGCAGCCAAGATCTGGTTGGTGCGGGGCTCTACGAGCAGTACTTC.

The chain joins TRBV3-1 (or the pseudogene TRBV3-2) to TRBJ2-2, with 12 nucleotides matching TRBD2. V shed 0 bases and J 0 bases; nucleotides not matched to a gene: 2. The CDR3 is 18 residues long. Germline values: CDR1 LGHDT, CDR2 YNNKEL (reference sequence). CDR3 in DNA: TGTGCCAGCAGCCAAGATTGGACTAGCGGGACGAACACCGGGGAGCTGTTTTTT. Translating gives CASSQDWTSGTNTGELFF.

J is TRBJ2-7 and V is TRBV2, with D maybe TRBD2 (7 bases). The CDR3 length is 13 residues. Germline V gene sequence: CDR1 SNHLY, CDR2 FYNNEI. The CDR3 is CAQRGTNSYEQYF. The CDR3 DNA reads as TGTGCTCAAAGGGGGACTAACTCCTACGAGCAGTACTTC. Variable domain in full (rest from reference TRBV2 and TRBJ2-7): EPEVTQTPSHQVTQMGQEVILRCVPISNHLYFYWYRQILGQKVEFLVSFYNNEISEKSEIFDDQFSVERPDGSNFTLKIRSTKLEDSAMYFCAQRGTNSYEQYFGPGTRLTVT.

This chain uses TRBV6-1 with TRBJ2-7, with a weak D call TRBD2 (5 bases). V dropped 3 bases and J dropped 3 bases, with 9 bases sitting between them. Germline V CDR1 and CDR2: MNHNS, SASEGT. The CDR3 sequence is 13 residues long. CDR3 in DNA: TGTGCCAGCAGTGACGGGAACCTCTACGAGCAGTACTTC. Translation: CASSDGNLYEQYF.

This chain joins TRBV5-4 and TRBJ1-2, with D possibly TRBD1 on 5 matching bases. From germline, CDR1 is SGHNT and CDR2 YYREEE (reference sequence). V lost 0 bases and J 2 bases, leaving 11 bases between the germline ends. This CDR3 is 15 amino acids long. The CDR3 sequence: CASSLGGHSNYGYTF. The CDR3 DNA reads TGTGCCAGCAGCTTGGGAGGACATTCAAACTATGGCTACACCTTC.

J is TRBJ1-1 and V is TRBV7-6; D gene ambiguous. From germline, CDR1 is SGHVS and CDR2 FNYEAQ. The CDR3 sequence is 15 residues long. V lost 1 base and J lost 1, with 10 bases in between. Here the CDR3 reads CASSLVGGGNTEAFF. Written as DNA, the CDR3 is TGTGCCAGCAGCTTAGTCGGAGGTGGGAACACTGAAGCTTTCTTT.

The chain couples TRBV28 to TRBJ1-2; perhaps TRBD1 as D (6 bases). Germline-derived CDR1 and CDR2 are MDHEN and SYDVKM. There are 13 residues in the CDR3. V lost 6 bases and J lost 3, with 11 bases in between. This CDR3 is CASSLTGYYGYTF. The CDR3 DNA reads TGTGCCAGCAGCTTAACAGGGTACTATGGCTACACCTTC.

The V gene is TRBV6-5, the J gene TRBJ2-5, with 9 positions matching TRBD1. V shed 6 bases, J shed 4 bases, and the junction held 9 bases outside the gene matches. CDR1 MNHEY and CDR2 SVGAGI come from the germline V gene. This CDR3 spans 15 amino acids. The CDR3 coding sequence is TGTGCCAGCAGCCAGGGACAGGGAAGAGGAGAGACCCAGTACTTC. Translation gives CASSQGQGRGETQYF.

This clone came up a few times. The chain recombines TRBV30 with TRBJ2-2; D perhaps matches TRBD1 (6 bases). Between the trimmed V and J ends, which lost 0 bases and 5 bases, there was a span of 10 bases. In germline, CDR1 is GTSNPN, CDR2 SVGIG (reference sequence). This CDR3 has 14 residues. The CDR3 region is CAWSVPQGTGELFF. CDR3 nucleotide sequence: TGTGCCTGGAGTGTACCCCAGGGGACCGGGGAGCTGTTTTTT.

This chain uses TRBV10-3 with TRBJ2-1; D is perhaps TRBD1 (6 bases). This CDR3 comprises 17 residues. V shed 4 bases and J shed 3 bases, with 19 bases lying between them. CDR1 is ENHRY and CDR2 is SYGVKD in the germline V gene. The CDR3 protein is CAISGGQNSTNYNEQFF. CDR3 coding DNA: TGTGCCATCAGTGGAGGACAGAATAGCACGAACTACAATGAGCAGTTCTTC.

The chain joins TRBV7-8 to TRBJ1-4, with D uncertain. The CDR3 sequence is 13 residues long. From germline, CDR1 is SGHVS and CDR2 FQNEAQ. The V and J ends lost 4 bases and 11 bases respectively, with 14 bases between them. The CDR3 nucleotides are TGTGCCAGCAGCTCGGACTTAACTGGGAAACTGTTTTTT. Translating gives CASSSDLTGKLFF.

This clone was seen only a few times. The chain recombines TRBV30 with TRBJ2-2, with D perhaps matching TRBD1 (5 bases). Germline V gene lookup returns CDR1 GTSNPN and CDR2 SVGIG (reference sequence). V was shortened by 4 bases and J by 6 bases, with 12 bases between the two germline ends. This CDR3 contains 13 residues. The CDR3 DNA sequence: TGTGCCTGGAAATTCACCAGGGCCGGGGAGCTGTTTTTT. As protein: CAWKFTRAGELFF.

The chain is built from TRBV28 and TRBJ1-2; D might be TRBD1 (6 bases). The CDR3 runs 13 residues. V was cut by 7 bases and J by 2 bases, with 11 bases left in between. Germline V gives CDR1 MDHEN, CDR2 SYDVKM. CDR3 sequence reads: CASKTTGNYGYTF. The CDR3 DNA is TGTGCCAGCAAGACGACAGGAAACTATGGCTACACCTTC.

The rearrangement uses TRBV27 and TRBJ1-5; tentative D call: TRBD1 (5 bases). Germline lookup yields CDR1 MNHEY and CDR2 SMNVEV (reference sequence). V lost 7 bases and J lost 2, with 15 bases in between. The CDR3 consists of 15 residues. The CDR3 is CASTPGGMGNQPQHF. DNA of the CDR3: TGTGCCAGCACCCCGGGGGGGATGGGCAATCAGCCCCAGCATTTT.

This clone appeared a single time. J is TRBJ2-2 and V is TRBV4-3; 13 bases line up with TRBD2. The CDR3 is 18 amino acids. V shed 1 base and J 4 bases; nucleotides not matched to a gene: 6. Germline-derived CDR1 and CDR2 are LGHNA and YSLEER. CDR3 loop: CASSQVWTSGRGTGELFF. The CDR3 nucleotides are TGCGCCAGCAGCCAAGTTTGGACTAGCGGGAGAGGCACCGGGGAGCTGTTTTTT.

The genes are TRBV7-2 and TRBJ2-1; TRBD2 aligns across 7 bases. This CDR3 contains 14 residues. The germline CDR1 and CDR2 sequences are SGHTA and FQGNSA. The V and J ends lost 4 bases and 10 bases, in that order; junction bases with no gene match: 10. In nucleotides, the CDR3 is TGTGCCAGCAGCTCACAATATACTAGCGACGAGCAGTTCTTC. This sequence encodes CASSSQYTSDEQFF.